One sample yielded the 30 T cell receptor beta chains listed below, sequenced in a study. TCRdb passed the 5' RACE reads through MiXCR, listing each CDR3 protein once. The profile shows approximately 47,000 distinct CDR3 sequences, about 28% of them singletons. The specimen was naive CD4+ T cells sorted from blood. Noted subset: naive CD4+ T cells, CD4+CD45RA+CD25-. All receptors come from a female donor with breast cancer.

This clonotype has a handful of counts. The chain couples TRBV12-3 or TRBV12-4 to TRBJ1-5; a weak D match, TRBD1 (5 bases). The CDR3 has 15 amino acids. V lost 3 bases and J 5 bases, leaving 14 bases between the germline ends. CDR3 amino acids: CASSFTGLADQPQHF. The CDR3 DNA reads TGTGCCAGCAGTTTTACAGGTTTGGCGGATCAGCCCCAGCATTTT.

In this sample, this clonotype turned up a few times. The chain carries TRBV12-3 or TRBV12-4 and TRBJ2-3; 9 bases are a match to TRBD1. The CDR3 is 15 residues long. V lost 6 bases to trimming and J lost 4 bases; unmatched junction nucleotides: 8. The CDR3 reads CASRRDRVGADTQYF. In DNA form, the CDR3 reads TGTGCCAGCAGGCGGGACAGGGTGGGGGCAGATACGCAGTATTTT.

This clonotype was seen a few times. The rearrangement links TRBV5-1 to TRBJ2-1; the match to TRBD2 covers 11 bases. There are 15 residues in the CDR3. Germline-derived CDR1 and CDR2 are SGHRS and YFSETQ. After removal of 3 bases from V and 6 bases from J, the junction contained 5 bases not matched to a gene. The CDR3 bases are TGCGCCAGCAGCTCGGGACTAGCGGTGGGCAATGAGCAGTTCTTC. Its protein product is CASSSGLAVGNEQFF.

This clonotype was seen a few times. Germline and junction disagree at one end, which may indicate a read error. This chain joins TRBV6-6 and TRBJ2-5, with 10 nucleotides matching TRBD2. Germline loops: CDR1 MNHNY, CDR2 SVGAGI (reference sequence). The CDR3 runs to 15 residues. The CDR3 loop reads CASSLEREGQGTQYF. In DNA form, the CDR3 reads TGTGCCAGCAGTTTAGAGCGGGAGGGCCAAGGGACCCAGTACTTC.

The chain combines TRBV28 with TRBJ2-4; no definite D call. Germline V gene data show CDR1 as MDHEN and CDR2 as SYDVKM. This CDR3 has 14 amino acids. Trimming left V 5 bases short and J 1 base short, with 9 bases between. The CDR3 sequence is CASSLVEAKNIQYF. As DNA, the CDR3 is TGTGCCAGCAGTCTGGTTGAGGCCAAAAACATTCAGTACTTC.

This chain links TRBV6-6 with TRBJ1-4; possibly TRBD1 for D (5 bases). Germline-derived CDR1 and CDR2 are MNHNY and SVGAGI (reference sequence). Trimming cost V 6 bases and J 4 bases, with 12 bases left between them. CDR3 size: 14 residues. CDR3 residues: CASRRTGNNEKLFF. CDR3 in DNA: TGTGCCAGCAGGCGAACAGGAAATAATGAAAAACTGTTTTTT.

This clonotype was counted between two and nine times. The chain carries TRBV19 and TRBJ2-1; D gene unclear. Trimming left V 1 base short and J 1 base short, with 5 bases between. The CDR3 contains 14 residues. Germline CDR1 LNHDA, CDR2 SQIVND (reference sequence). The CDR3 nucleotides are TGTGCCAGTAGTATAGGGTATTCCTACAATGAGCAGTTCTTC. The encoded protein is CASSIGYSYNEQFF.

This clonotype was recorded many times. The rearrangement links TRBV5-1 to TRBJ1-2; D is unclear. V lost 1 base to trimming and J lost 0 bases, with 4 bases between them. CDR1 and CDR2 from the germline V gene are SGHRS and YFSETQ. The CDR3 has 13 residues. The CDR3 loop reads CASSLLPNYGYTF. In nucleotides, the CDR3 is TGCGCCAGCAGCTTGTTGCCTAACTATGGCTACACCTTC.

For the CDR3, the DNA is TGTGCCAGCACCCGAATGACTAGCGGGGGCACAGATACGCAGTATTTT. Its translation: CASTRMTSGGTDTQYF. The chain carries TRBV9 and TRBJ2-3; TRBD2 aligns across 11 bases. In germline, CDR1 is SGDLS, CDR2 YYNGEE. With 6 bases clipped from V and 1 base from J, the junction kept 7 bases outside the gene matches. The CDR3 covers 16 residues.

The chain carries TRBV12-3 or TRBV12-4 and TRBJ2-1; 11 bases agree with TRBD2. V gave up 5 bases and J gave up 8 bases; unmatched junction bases: 5. The CDR3 is 14 residues long. CDR3: CASSELAGDDEQFF. The CDR3 DNA follows: TGTGCCAGCAGTGAACTAGCGGGAGATGATGAGCAGTTCTTC.

V is TRBV28 and J is TRBJ1-2; D not resolved. Trimming removed 3 bases at V and 2 bases at J, with 10 bases between. This CDR3 is 14 amino acids long. The germline V gene encodes CDR1 MDHEN and CDR2 SYDVKM. The CDR3 sequence is CASSFLQWNYGYTF. The CDR3 region has the DNA TGTGCCAGCAGTTTCCTCCAATGGAACTATGGCTACACCTTC.

The V gene is TRBV7-8, the J gene TRBJ2-3, with D perhaps matching TRBD2 (5 bases). There are 13 residues in the CDR3. V lost 6 bases and J lost 6, with 13 bases in between. From germline, CDR1 is SGHVS and CDR2 FQNEAQ. The CDR3 DNA is TGTGCCAGCAGTCTAAGAGCGGACGATACGCAGTATTTT. Translating it yields CASSLRADDTQYF.

This clonotype was observed a handful of times. The CDR3 DNA reads as TGTGCCAGCAGCTTAAGAGGGCGGGACACTGAAGCTTTCTTT. Translation gives CASSLRGRDTEAFF. The V and J genes are TRBV7-9 and TRBJ1-1; no firm D call. Germline CDR1 and CDR2: SEHNR and FQNEAQ (reference sequence). The V gene lost 2 bases and the J gene lost 3 bases, with 10 bases spanning the gap. This CDR3 region has 14 residues.

Ten or more counts support this clonotype. This rearrangement joins TRBV15 to TRBJ1-1, with D perhaps matching TRBD1 (5 bases). CDR3 length: 17 amino acids. CDR1 LNHNV and CDR2 YYDKDF come from the germline V gene (reference sequence). V was cut by 0 bases and J by 10 bases, with 24 bases left in between. The CDR3 coding sequence is TGTGCCACCAGCAGAGATCAGGGCGGCAGGGCCTACCGCGCAGCTTTCTTT. It yields the protein CATSRDQGGRAYRAAFF.

The sample holds many counts of this clonotype. The chain joins TRBV4-2 to TRBJ1-5, with D hard to call. With 1 base removed from V and 7 bases from J, the gap between germline ends came to 8 bases. CDR3 length equals 13 residues. Germline V gene data show CDR1 as LGHNA and CDR2 as YNFKEQ. The CDR3: CASSQVWAQPQHF. Here the CDR3 DNA reads TGTGCCAGCAGCCAAGTGTGGGCCCAGCCCCAGCATTTT.

Comments on this clonotype: A much bigger clone sits one base away, suggesting this may be a read error. The CDR3 DNA reads as TGTGCCAGCAGCCGAGGGACCGCAGAAAATCAGCCCCAGCGTTTT. Residues: CASSRGTAENQPQRF. V gene TRBV3-1 combines with J gene TRBJ1-5; weak D call: TRBD1 (5 bases). The CDR3 is 15 amino acids. The V gene's germline CDR1 is LGHDT and CDR2 YNNKEL (reference sequence).

The rearrangement links TRBV20-1 to TRBJ1-1; the D gene is possibly TRBD1 (5 bases). This CDR3 spans 12 amino acids. Germline V gene lookup returns CDR1 DFQATT and CDR2 SNEGSKA (reference sequence). The CDR3 bases are TGCAGCCCCGCACGGGGGGGGACTGAAGCTTTCTTT. It translates to CSPARGGTEAFF.

Many counts were recorded for this clonotype. This chain joins TRBV5-1 and TRBJ2-2; D is ambiguous. This CDR3 spans 14 amino acids. Germline CDR1 reads SGHRS; CDR2 reads YFSETQ. V shed 0 bases and J shed 6 bases, with 9 bases lying between them. CDR3 coding DNA: TGCGCCAGCAGCTTGGATTCCGGGTCCGGGGAGCTGTTTTTT. Protein sequence: CASSLDSGSGELFF.

This clonotype turned up a few times. The CDR3 nucleotides read TGTGCCAGCAGTTACCAGGGTGGTTTCGGAAAACTGTTTTTT. The encoded protein is CASSYQGGFGKLFF. This chain joins TRBV6-5 and TRBJ1-4; possibly TRBD1 for D (5 bases). The CDR3 runs to 14 residues. Germline CDR1 and CDR2: MNHEY and SVGAGI. Trimming stripped 2 bases from V and 10 bases from J, with 14 bases between.

The genes are TRBV19 and TRBJ2-5, with D perhaps TRBD1 (7 bases). This CDR3 has 13 residues. Trimming removed 3 bases at V and 6 bases at J, with 11 bases between. In germline, CDR1 is LNHDA, CDR2 SQIVND (reference sequence). As DNA, the CDR3 is TGTGCCAGTAGTATGCGGGACAGAAAGACCCAGTACTTC. As protein: CASSMRDRKTQYF. The complete variable domain, with remaining parts taken from reference TRBV19 and TRBJ2-5, reads DGGITQSPKYLFRKEGQNVTLSCEQNLNHDAMYWYRQDPGQGLRLIYYSQIVNDFQKGDIAEGYSVSREKKESFPLTVTSAQKNPTAFYLCASSMRDRKTQYFGPGTRLLVL.

On this clonotype itself: Compared with germline, one end of the junction differs, possibly owing to a read error. The rearrangement links TRBV20-1 to TRBJ2-7, with 8 bases that match TRBD1. This CDR3 comprises 16 residues. Germline CDR1 reads DFQATT; CDR2 reads SNEGSKA (reference sequence). CDR3 loop: CSAREPRDRPSYERYF. The DNA for the CDR3 is TGCAGTGCTAGGGAGCCTCGGGACAGGCCATCCTACGAGCGGTACTTC.

This clonotype was observed a few times. The chain recombines TRBV20-1 with TRBJ1-2; D is uncertain. Trimming took off 6 bases at V and 2 bases at J, with 13 bases between the two ends. Per the germline V gene, CDR1 is DFQATT and CDR2 is SNEGSKA (reference sequence). The CDR3 is 13 residues long. The chain's CDR3 is CSATEMLNYGYTF. Here the CDR3 DNA reads TGCAGTGCAACAGAGATGTTGAACTATGGCTACACCTTC.

The chain couples TRBV20-1 to TRBJ2-1, with TRBD1 matching over 7 bases. V trimming: 8 bases; J trimming: 5 bases; junction bases outside the gene matches: 15. Germline V gene sequence: CDR1 DFQATT, CDR2 SNEGSKA (reference sequence). The CDR3 is made up of 15 amino acids. Here the CDR3 reads CSTIITGGQDNEQFF. The CDR3 region has the DNA TGCAGTACTATCATTACAGGTGGACAGGACAATGAGCAGTTCTTC.

The chain is built from TRBV12-3 or TRBV12-4 and TRBJ1-5, with 8 nucleotides matching TRBD1. The tail of the sequence fits TRBJ2-3 better, so the J call may be wrong. This CDR3 contains 15 residues. The CDR3 region has the DNA TGTGCCAGCAGTAAGACAGGGGAATGGAATCAGCCCCAGTATTTT. Amino acids: CASSKTGEWNQPQYF.

This clonotype has more than one count but fewer than ten. Compared with germline, one end of the junction differs, possibly owing to a read error. This chain connects TRBV5-5 to TRBJ1-6; D not resolved. CDR3 length equals 15 residues. Germline V gene data show CDR1 as SGHKS and CDR2 as YYEKEE (reference sequence). CDR3 region: CASSFRVSHNSPLHF. The CDR3, as DNA: TGTGCCAGCAGCTTCCGGGTCTCCCATAATTCACCCCTCCACTTT.

V and J are TRBV5-1 and TRBJ2-7; possibly TRBD2 for D (6 bases). The V and J ends lost 3 bases and 1 base respectively, with 17 bases between them. CDR3 length: 16 residues. Germline V lookup: CDR1 SGHRS, CDR2 YFSETQ. CDR3 protein: CASSSGASGTSYEQYF. CDR3 DNA: TGCGCCAGCAGCTCGGGTGCCTCCGGGACTTCCTACGAGCAGTACTTC.

This clonotype occurred a few times. The chain has TRBV28 and TRBJ1-5, with D possibly matching TRBD1 (5 bases). The CDR3 extends over 14 amino acids. V lost 0 bases and J lost 3, with 6 bases in between. From germline, CDR1 is MDHEN and CDR2 SYDVKM. CDR3 bases: TGTGCCAGCAGTTTATGGGGGGACAATCAGCCCCAGCATTTT. Its protein product is CASSLWGDNQPQHF. The full variable domain, its missing parts supplied by reference TRBV28 and TRBJ1-5, is DVKVTQSSRYLVKRTGEKVFLECVQDMDHENMFWYRQDPGLGLRLIYFSYDVKMKEKGDIPEGYSVSREKKERFSLILESASTNQTSMYLCASSLWGDNQPQHFGDGTRLSIL.

The sample holds a few counts of this clonotype. This sequence joins TRBV12-3 or TRBV12-4 and TRBJ2-1, with a possible D match to TRBD2 (6 bases). The CDR3 covers 12 residues. Trimming took off 3 bases at V and 10 bases at J, with 10 bases between the two ends. DNA for the CDR3: TGTGCCAGCAGTTTTGTCCGGGGGGAGCAGTTCTTC. This codes for CASSFVRGEQFF.

The chain joins TRBV5-1 to TRBJ2-1; D may match TRBD1 or TRBD2 (5 bases each). V shed 5 bases and J shed 9 bases, with 18 bases lying between them. Germline V gene sequence: CDR1 SGHRS, CDR2 YFSETQ. CDR3 length equals 14 residues. CDR3: CASRDGTSKREQFF. The CDR3 region has the DNA TGCGCCAGCAGAGACGGGACCTCAAAGCGTGAGCAGTTCTTC.

This clonotype turned up a few times. The chain couples TRBV20-1 to TRBJ2-3; 9 bases match TRBD1. The CDR3 loop spans 17 amino acids. Trimming took 0 bases from V and 1 from J; bases not matched to a gene: 8. The V gene's germline CDR1 is DFQATT and CDR2 SNEGSKA (reference sequence). CDR3 sequence: CSARDVRGQGGTDTQYF. DNA for the CDR3: TGCAGTGCTAGAGATGTGAGGGGACAGGGCGGCACAGATACGCAGTATTTT.